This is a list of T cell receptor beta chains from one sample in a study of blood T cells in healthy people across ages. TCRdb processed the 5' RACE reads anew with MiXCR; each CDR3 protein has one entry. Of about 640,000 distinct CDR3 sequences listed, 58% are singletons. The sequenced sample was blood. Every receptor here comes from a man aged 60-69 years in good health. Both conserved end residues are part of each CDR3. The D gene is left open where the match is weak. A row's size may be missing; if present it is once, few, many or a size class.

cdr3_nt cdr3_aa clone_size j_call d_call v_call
TGCGCCAGCAGCTTTAGCGGCAGAGCTCTCTACGAGCAGTACTTC CASSFSGRALYEQYF once TRBJ2-7 - TRBV5-1
TGCAGTGCTAGGGGGACTAGCGGGGATGGCTATACGCAGTATTTT CSARGTSGDGYTQYF - TRBJ2-3 TRBD2 TRBV20-1
TGTGCCAGCAGCCTAAAGGGCTCCGGGCTAGGCACAGATACGCAGTATTTT CASSLKGSGLGTDTQYF - TRBJ2-3 - TRBV9
TGTGCCAGCAGGCCCCCCGGGACAGGGGGCAGTGAGCAGTTCTTC CASRPPGTGGSEQFF - TRBJ2-1 TRBD1 TRBV6-2/TRBV6-3
TGTGCCAGCAATCTACAGGGGCGGGGGGACACTGAAGCTTTCTTT CASNLQGRGDTEAFF - TRBJ1-1 TRBD1 TRBV28
TGCGCCAGCAGCCAAGCACTAGGGGTAGGAGATACGCAGTATTTT CASSQALGVGDTQYF - TRBJ2-3 - TRBV4-1
TGCAGTGTCCCGGGACAGACGGGCTATGGCTACACCTTC CSVPGQTGYGYTF - TRBJ1-2 TRBD1 TRBV20-1
TGCAGCGTTGGAGGGCCGGACCACTATGGCTACACCTTC CSVGGPDHYGYTF few TRBJ1-2 - TRBV29-1
TGTGCCAGCAGCCTGGGGGCTAGCGGGACTTACACAGATACGCAGTATTTT CASSLGASGTYTDTQYF - TRBJ2-3 TRBD2 TRBV5-6
TGCAGCGTCCTACAGGGGTTTGGCTACACCTTC CSVLQGFGYTF - TRBJ1-2 TRBD1 TRBV29-1
TGTGCCAGCAGCTTGGAGGGCACCGAGGGGGAGACCCAGTACTTC CASSLEGTEGETQYF - TRBJ2-5 - TRBV5-6
TGTGCCAGCTCACTGGACTGGCAAACTTCGCCCCTCCACTTT CASSLDWQTSPLHF - TRBJ1-6 - TRBV18
TGTGCCAGCAGCTTAGCAGGGGACAGGGAATTCCAAGAGACCCAGTACTTC CASSLAGDREFQETQYF - TRBJ2-5 TRBD1 TRBV7-8
TGTGCCAGCAGTGGCACCCGGGACAGGGATTGGTATGGCTACACCTTC CASSGTRDRDWYGYTF - TRBJ1-2 TRBD1 TRBV6-1
TGCGCCAGCAGCCAAGATCTGACGGGACAGGGAATGTACTATGGCTACACCTTC CASSQDLTGQGMYYGYTF few TRBJ1-2 TRBD1 TRBV4-1
TGTGCCACCAGCGTGCCAGGGGTCGCCTCCTACGAGCAGTACTTC CATSVPGVASYEQYF - TRBJ2-7 - TRBV15
TGTGCCAGCAGGACTAGTCTCACAGATACGCAGTATTTT CASRTSLTDTQYF few TRBJ2-3 - TRBV3-1
TGCAGCGTTAAGGAGCGGGGTAGCGACGAGCAGTACTTC CSVKERGSDEQYF - TRBJ2-7 TRBD2 TRBV29-1
TGCGCCAGCGGCTTAATGGGCAGGGAAGAGACCCAGTACTTC CASGLMGREETQYF - TRBJ2-5 - TRBV5-1
TGTGCCAGCAGTGTGAAACTGGAGACGAGTGAAAAACTGTTTTTT CASSVKLETSEKLFF - TRBJ1-4 - TRBV2
TGTGCCAGCAGCTTAGCAGGAGGTAGCGGGGCCCTAGCCAAAAACATTCAGTACTTC CASSLAGGSGALAKNIQYF few TRBJ2-4 TRBD2 TRBV7-9
TGCAGTGCTAGCCTACTAGCGGGGGAGGAGACCCAGTACTTC CSASLLAGEETQYF - TRBJ2-5 TRBD2 TRBV20-1
TGCGCCAGCAGCTTAGTGGCAGGGGCTTTTTACGAGCAGTACTTC CASSLVAGAFYEQYF - TRBJ2-7 - TRBV5-1
TGCGCCAGCAGCTTGGCCGAGGGCAGACAAGAGACCCAGTACTTC CASSLAEGRQETQYF - TRBJ2-5 - TRBV5-1
TGTGCCAGCCGCTTAGAGGGACTAGCGGGGACGCGGTACTTC CASRLEGLAGTRYF - TRBJ2-4 TRBD2 TRBV7-2
TGTGCCAGCACCATAGCGGCGTCCTACAATGAGCAGTTCTTC CASTIAASYNEQFF once TRBJ2-1 - TRBV28
TGCAGTGCTGGGCAGGGGCCGAACACTGAAGCTTTCTTT CSAGQGPNTEAFF - TRBJ1-1 - TRBV20-1
TGCGCCAGCAGCCACCCCAAAAGGTCCGCCTACAATGAGCAGTTCTTC CASSHPKRSAYNEQFF - TRBJ2-1 - TRBV4-1
TGTGCCAGCAGCCAACAGCCGAGGACTAGTGGGGGGGTCACAGATACGCAGTATTTT CASSQQPRTSGGVTDTQYF - TRBJ2-3 TRBD2 TRBV4-2
TGTGCCAGCAGCTTCGGCCGGCCAACCCACGAGCAGTACTTC CASSFGRPTHEQYF few TRBJ2-7 - TRBV13
TGCAGCGTTGGGGACAGGGGGCCTTGGGAGACCCAGTACTTC CSVGDRGPWETQYF few TRBJ2-5 TRBD1 TRBV29-1
TGTGCCATCAGTGCCCGACAGAATGAAAAACTGTTTTTT CAISARQNEKLFF few TRBJ1-4 - TRBV10-3
TGTGCCAGCAGACTAGCGGGGGGCTCCCGAGATACGCAGTATTTT CASRLAGGSRDTQYF many TRBJ2-3 TRBD2 TRBV27
TGTGCCACCAGTGATTACGACGCCGTGAGCTCCTACAATGAGCAGTTCTTC CATSDYDAVSSYNEQFF - TRBJ2-1 - TRBV24-1
TGTGCCAGCATGGCGGGACTAGCTGGGGAGACCCAGTACTTC CASMAGLAGETQYF few TRBJ2-5 TRBD2 TRBV12-3/TRBV12-4
TGCAGTGCTAGTGCGGGGGATAGGTCCCAAGCTTTCTTT CSASAGDRSQAFF - TRBJ1-1 - TRBV20-1
TGCGCCACACAGGGATACAATCAGCCCCAGCATTTT CATQGYNQPQHF once TRBJ1-5 - TRBV10-2
TGTGCCAGCAGCTTGGCGGACGACCAAGAAGCTTTCTTT CASSLADDQEAFF - TRBJ1-1 - TRBV11-3
TGTGCCAGCAGCCAAACACATCCCGGGACTAGCGGGGGGGTTAACAATGAGCAGTTCTTC CASSQTHPGTSGGVNNEQFF - TRBJ2-1 TRBD2 TRBV4-2
TGTGCCAGCAGCCGGGGGGTCCAAGCTTACGAGCAGTACTTC CASSRGVQAYEQYF - TRBJ2-7 TRBD2 TRBV9
TGTGCCAGCATGGAAAGCTCCTACAATGAGCAGTTCTTC CASMESSYNEQFF - TRBJ2-1 - TRBV2
TGCAGCGTTGATCTGGATGGGGGGACCCAGTACTTC CSVDLDGGTQYF - TRBJ2-5 - TRBV29-1
TGTGCCAGCAGCCAAGAAGGTTCGAGTCTCTATAATTCACCCCTCCACTTT CASSQEGSSLYNSPLHF - TRBJ1-6 - TRBV3-1